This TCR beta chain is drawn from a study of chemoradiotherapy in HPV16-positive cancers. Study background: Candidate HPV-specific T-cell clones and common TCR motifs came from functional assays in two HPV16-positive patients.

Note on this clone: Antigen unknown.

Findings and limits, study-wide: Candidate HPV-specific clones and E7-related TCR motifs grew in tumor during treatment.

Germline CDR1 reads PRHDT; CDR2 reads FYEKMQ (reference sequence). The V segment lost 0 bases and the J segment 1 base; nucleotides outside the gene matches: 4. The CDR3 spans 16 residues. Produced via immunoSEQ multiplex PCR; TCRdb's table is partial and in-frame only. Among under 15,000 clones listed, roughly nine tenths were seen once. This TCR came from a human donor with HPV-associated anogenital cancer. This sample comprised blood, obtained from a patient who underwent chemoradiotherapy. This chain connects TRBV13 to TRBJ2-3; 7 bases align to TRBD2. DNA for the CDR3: TGTGCCAGCAGCTTAGGGCGACTAGCTCGCACAGATACGCAGTATTTT. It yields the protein CASSLGRLARTDTQYF. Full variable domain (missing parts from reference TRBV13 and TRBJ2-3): AAGVIQSPRHLIKEKRETATLKCYPIPRHDTVYWYQQGPGQDPQFLISFYEKMQSDKGSIPDRFSAQQFSDYHSELNMSSLELGDSALYFCASSLGRLARTDTQYFGPGTRLTVL.